The 13 T cell receptor beta chains below come from one sample, sequenced in a study of persistence of HIV-infected CD4 T cells. Nonspecific anti-CD3/anti-CD28 bead stimulation represents the broad CD4+ T cell repertoire. Sorting of responding CD4+ T cells relied on upregulated CD40 ligand together with CD69. This was the immunoSEQ version 4 assay in survey mode. The method was immunoSEQ multiplex PCR; TCRdb's version includes in-frame clones alone and lacks a portion of them. The profile covers 43,000 or so clones, with roughly 90% appearing a single time and approximately 1% taken by the ten largest. The antigens for these receptors are not known. Sequenced material: CD4+ T cells sorted from PBMCs after roughly 18-hour stimulation, taken from a patient who received antiretroviral therapy. These receptors were collected from an adult man with HIV who was CMV-seropositive.

The chain has TRBV5-1 and TRBJ1-1; 7 nucleotides align to TRBD1. V dropped 0 bases and J dropped 4; count of bases not matched to a gene: 3. This CDR3 spans 14 amino acids. The germline V gene has CDR1 SGHRS and CDR2 YFSETQ. The CDR3 protein is CASSLGQGSTEAFF. CDR3 nucleotide sequence: TGCGCCAGCAGCTTGGGACAGGGTAGCACTGAAGCTTTCTTT. Filled out from reference TRBV5-1 and TRBJ1-1, the complete variable domain reads KAGVTQTPRYLIKTRGQQVTLSCSPISGHRSVSWYQQTPGQGLQFLFEYFSETQRNKGNFPGRFSGRQFSNSRSEMNVSTLELGDSALYLCASSLGQGSTEAFFGQGTRLTVV.

The gene calls are TRBV5-6 and TRBJ1-1; 12 nucleotides line up with TRBD1. Germline CDR1 and CDR2: SGHDT and YYEEEE. The V gene end was trimmed by 1 base and the J gene end by 5 bases; junction bases not matched to a gene: 9. The CDR3 runs 17 residues. CDR3 residues: CASSLPLGQGARTEAFF. CDR3 DNA: TGTGCCAGCAGCTTGCCCCTGGGACAGGGGGCGCGGACTGAAGCTTTCTTT.

This chain links TRBV27 with TRBJ1-2, with D maybe TRBD1 (6 bases). CDR3 size: 13 residues. Germline V gene sequence: CDR1 MNHEY, CDR2 SMNVEV (reference sequence). Trimming took 3 bases from V and 2 from J, leaving 7 bases between them. The CDR3 loop is CASSFTGNYGYTF. CDR3 in DNA: TGTGCCAGCAGTTTCACAGGGAACTATGGCTACACCTTC.

The chain uses TRBV5-1 and TRBJ2-7, with 8 positions matching TRBD2. There are 16 residues in the CDR3. Trimming at V came to 4 bases and at J to 0 bases, leaving 9 bases not matched to a gene. Germline V gives CDR1 SGHRS, CDR2 YFSETQ. In DNA form, the CDR3 reads TGCGCCAGCAGCCCGGTAGCGGGGTCGAGCTCCTACGAGCAGTACTTC. Protein: CASSPVAGSSSYEQYF.

The chain has TRBV5-1 and TRBJ2-1, with D possibly TRBD1 on 6 matching bases. Germline V gene lookup returns CDR1 SGHRS and CDR2 YFSETQ. Deletions cut 0 bases from V and 9 bases from J, with 13 bases between. CDR3 length: 14 residues. The CDR3 DNA reads as TGCGCCAGCAGCTTGGCTCCAGGGGCGGGTGAGCAGTTCTTC. Protein product: CASSLAPGAGEQFF.

This sequence joins TRBV5-6 and TRBJ1-3; perhaps TRBD1 as D (5 bases). The CDR3 totals 18 residues. Germline lookup yields CDR1 SGHDT and CDR2 YYEEEE. V was cut by 4 bases and J by 0 bases, with 20 bases left in between. In DNA, the CDR3 is TGTGCCAGCAGCGCCCTAGGGGACGGGGGGTACTCTGGAAACACCATATATTTT. Its protein is CASSALGDGGYSGNTIYF.

The rearrangement joins TRBV28 to TRBJ2-7, with D maybe TRBD2 (6 bases). With 2 bases removed from V and 2 bases from J, the gap between germline ends came to 13 bases. Germline loops: CDR1 MDHEN, CDR2 SYDVKM. The CDR3 has 15 residues. The CDR3 DNA follows: TGTGCCAGCAGTTTAATCGGGGACTTAGCCTACGAGCAGTACTTC. Its protein is CASSLIGDLAYEQYF.

This clone was counted once. The rearrangement links TRBV27 to TRBJ2-1; D unresolved. V was shortened by 6 bases and J by 2 bases, with 8 bases between the two germline ends. Germline loops: CDR1 MNHEY, CDR2 SMNVEV (reference sequence). This CDR3 comprises 13 residues. The CDR3 region is CASSQRAYNEQFF. DNA of the CDR3: TGTGCCAGCAGCCAGAGAGCCTACAATGAGCAGTTCTTC.

The chain employs TRBV28 and TRBJ2-1; TRBD1 agrees at 8 bases. Per the germline V gene, CDR1 is MDHEN and CDR2 is SYDVKM. The length of the CDR3 is 14 residues. Germline trimming cut 5 bases from V and 8 bases from J; bases unmatched to any gene: 8. The chain's CDR3 is CASSLPGQEHEQFF. The CDR3 DNA reads as TGTGCCAGCAGTCTCCCGGGACAGGAGCATGAGCAGTTCTTC.

The chain carries TRBV12-5 and TRBJ1-1; perhaps TRBD1 as D (5 bases). The V and J ends lost 0 bases and 0 bases respectively, with 17 bases between them. CDR3 length equals 18 residues. The germline V gene has CDR1 LGHNT and CDR2 FRNRAP. CDR3: CASGLVLGRATVNTEAFF. Written as DNA, the CDR3 is TGTGCTAGTGGTTTGGTATTGGGGCGAGCTACGGTGAACACTGAAGCTTTCTTT.

The genes are TRBV10-2 and TRBJ1-5, with 8 bases fitting TRBD1. The germline gives CDR1 WSHSY, CDR2 SAAADI. The length of the CDR3 is 15 residues. V shed 3 bases, J shed 6 bases, and the junction held 7 bases outside the gene matches. CDR3 nucleotides: TGCGCCAGCAGTGAAGGAACAGGGGGGGGTCAGCCCCAGCATTTT. It encodes CASSEGTGGGQPQHF.

The CDR3 sequence is CASGQGQVGSYEQYF. As DNA, the CDR3 is TGTGCTAGTGGTCAAGGACAGGTTGGGTCCTACGAGCAGTACTTC. The J gene is TRBJ2-7, the V gene TRBV12-5; 7 bases fit TRBD1. The CDR3 length is 15 residues. J was trimmed by 1 base and V by 5 bases; bases with no gene match: 8. Germline V CDR1 and CDR2: LGHNT, FRNRAP.

This chain connects TRBV5-8 to TRBJ1-6; 7 bases are shared with TRBD1. The germline V gene has CDR1 SGHTS and CDR2 YDEGEE. This CDR3 has 14 residues. With 3 bases clipped from V and 10 bases from J, the junction kept 7 bases outside the gene matches. CDR3 sequence: CASSSGTETSPLHF. CDR3 DNA sequence: TGTGCCAGCAGCTCCGGGACAGAGACCTCACCCCTCCACTTT.